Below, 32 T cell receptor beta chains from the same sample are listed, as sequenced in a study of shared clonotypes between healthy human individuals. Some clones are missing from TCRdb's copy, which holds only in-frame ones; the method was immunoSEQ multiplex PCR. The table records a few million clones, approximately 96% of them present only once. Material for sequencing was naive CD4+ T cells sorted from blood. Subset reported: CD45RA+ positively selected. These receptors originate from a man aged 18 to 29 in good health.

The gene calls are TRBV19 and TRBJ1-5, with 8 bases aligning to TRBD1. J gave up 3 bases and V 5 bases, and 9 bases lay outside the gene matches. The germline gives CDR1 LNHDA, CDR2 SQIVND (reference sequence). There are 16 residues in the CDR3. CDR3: CASSVLSGGLNQPQHF. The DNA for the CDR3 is TGTGCCAGTAGTGTCCTTTCAGGGGGCCTCAATCAGCCCCAGCATTTT.

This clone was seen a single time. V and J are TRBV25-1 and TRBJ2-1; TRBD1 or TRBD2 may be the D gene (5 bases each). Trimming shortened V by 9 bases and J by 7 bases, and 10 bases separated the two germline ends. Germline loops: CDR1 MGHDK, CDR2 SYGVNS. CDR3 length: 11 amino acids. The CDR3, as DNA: TGTGCCAGGGGGGAATTGAATGAGCAGTTCTTC. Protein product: CARGELNEQFF.

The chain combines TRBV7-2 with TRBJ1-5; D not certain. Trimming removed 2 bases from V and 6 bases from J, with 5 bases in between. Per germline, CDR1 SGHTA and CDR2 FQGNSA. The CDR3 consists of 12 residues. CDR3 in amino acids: CASSLSLQPQHF. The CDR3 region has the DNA TGTGCCAGCAGCTTATCCCTTCAGCCCCAGCATTTT. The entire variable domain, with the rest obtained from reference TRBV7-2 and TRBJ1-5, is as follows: GAGVSQSPSNKVTEKGKDVELRCDPISGHTALYWYRQSLGQGLEFLIYFQGNSAPDKSGLPSDRFSAERTGGSVSTLTIQRTQQEDSAVYLCASSLSLQPQHFGDGTRLSIL.

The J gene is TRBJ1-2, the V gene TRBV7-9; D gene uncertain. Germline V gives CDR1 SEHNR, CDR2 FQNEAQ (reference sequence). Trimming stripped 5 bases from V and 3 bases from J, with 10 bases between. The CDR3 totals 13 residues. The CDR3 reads CASSPRSDYGYTF. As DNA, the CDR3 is TGTGCCAGCAGCCCGCGGTCCGACTATGGCTACACCTTC.

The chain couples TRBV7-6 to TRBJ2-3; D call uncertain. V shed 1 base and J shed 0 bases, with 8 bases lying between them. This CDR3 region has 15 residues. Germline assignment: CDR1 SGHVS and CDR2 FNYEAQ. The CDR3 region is CASSLGQPSTDTQYF. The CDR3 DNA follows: TGTGCCAGCAGCTTAGGGCAGCCCAGCACAGATACGCAGTATTTT.

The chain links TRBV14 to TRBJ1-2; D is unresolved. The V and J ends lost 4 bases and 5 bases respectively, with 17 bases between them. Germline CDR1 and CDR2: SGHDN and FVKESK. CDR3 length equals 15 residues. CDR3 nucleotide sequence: TGTGCCAGCAGCCCCCGGGCAGGTTACCCGTATGGCTACACCTTC. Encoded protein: CASSPRAGYPYGYTF.

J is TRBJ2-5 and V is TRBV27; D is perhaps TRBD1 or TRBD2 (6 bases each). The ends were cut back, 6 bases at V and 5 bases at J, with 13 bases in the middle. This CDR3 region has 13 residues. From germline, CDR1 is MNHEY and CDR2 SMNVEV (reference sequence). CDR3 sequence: CASSGGLRETQYF. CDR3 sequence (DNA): TGTGCCAGCAGCGGGGGCCTTAGGGAGACCCAGTACTTC.

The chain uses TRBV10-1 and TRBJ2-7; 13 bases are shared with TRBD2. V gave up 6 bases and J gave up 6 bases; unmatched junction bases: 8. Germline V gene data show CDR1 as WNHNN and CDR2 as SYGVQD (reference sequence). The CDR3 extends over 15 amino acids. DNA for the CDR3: TGCGCCAGCAGCCTACGGACTAGCGGGAGCGGCGAGCAGTACTTC. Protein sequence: CASSLRTSGSGEQYF.

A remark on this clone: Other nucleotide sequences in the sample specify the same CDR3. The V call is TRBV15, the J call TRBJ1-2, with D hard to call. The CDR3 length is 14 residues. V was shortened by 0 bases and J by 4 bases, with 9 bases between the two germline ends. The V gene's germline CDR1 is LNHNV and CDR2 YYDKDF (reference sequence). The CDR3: CATSRDRDGYGYTF. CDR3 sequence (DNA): TGTGCCACCAGCAGAGATCGAGACGGCTATGGCTACACCTTC.

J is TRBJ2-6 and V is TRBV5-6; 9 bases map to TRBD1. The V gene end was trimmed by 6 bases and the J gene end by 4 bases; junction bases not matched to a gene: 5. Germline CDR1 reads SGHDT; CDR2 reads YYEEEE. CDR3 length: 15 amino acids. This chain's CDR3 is CASKGQGRGANVLTF. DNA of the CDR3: TGTGCCAGCAAGGGACAGGGAAGAGGGGCCAACGTCCTGACTTTC.

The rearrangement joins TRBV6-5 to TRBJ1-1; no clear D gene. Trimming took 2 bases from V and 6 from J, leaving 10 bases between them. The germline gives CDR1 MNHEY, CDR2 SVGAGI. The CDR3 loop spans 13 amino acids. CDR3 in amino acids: CASSYRGGSEAFF. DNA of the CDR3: TGTGCCAGCAGTTACCGCGGAGGATCTGAAGCTTTCTTT.

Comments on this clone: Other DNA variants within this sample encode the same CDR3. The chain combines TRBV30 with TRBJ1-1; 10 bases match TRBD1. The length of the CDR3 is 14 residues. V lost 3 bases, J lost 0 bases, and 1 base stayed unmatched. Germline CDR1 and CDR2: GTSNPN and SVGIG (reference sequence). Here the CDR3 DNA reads TGTGCCTGGAGGGGGACAGGGGTGAACACTGAAGCTTTCTTT. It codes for CAWRGTGVNTEAFF. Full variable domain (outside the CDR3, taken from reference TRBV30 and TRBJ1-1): SQTIHQWPATLVQPVGSPLSLECTVEGTSNPNLYWYRQAAGRGLQLLFYSVGIGQISSEVPQNLSASRPQDRQFILSSKKLLLSDSGFYLCAWRGTGVNTEAFFGQGTRLTVV.

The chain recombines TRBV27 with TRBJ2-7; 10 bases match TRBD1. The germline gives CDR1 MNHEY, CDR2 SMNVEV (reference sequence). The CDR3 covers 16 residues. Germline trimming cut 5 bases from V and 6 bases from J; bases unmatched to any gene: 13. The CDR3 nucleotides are TGTGCCAGCAGTCACCTAATGACAGGGGGCGAAGGCGAGCAGTACTTC. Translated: CASSHLMTGGEGEQYF.

The CDR3 coding sequence is TGTGCCAGTTGGACCCTAGGAGCTGGTGGCTACACCTTC. Its protein is CASWTLGAGGYTF. The rearrangement uses TRBV6-6 and TRBJ1-2, with unresolved D. With 9 bases removed from V and 7 bases from J, the gap between germline ends came to 18 bases. This CDR3 has 13 amino acids. Looked up from germline, CDR1 is MNHNY and CDR2 is SVGAGI (reference sequence).

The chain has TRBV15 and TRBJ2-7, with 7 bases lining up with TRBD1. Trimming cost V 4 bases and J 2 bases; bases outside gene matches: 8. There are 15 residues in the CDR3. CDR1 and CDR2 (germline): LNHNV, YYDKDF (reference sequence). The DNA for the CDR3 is TGTGCCACCAGCACCGACAGGGTGACGGCCTACGAGCAGTACTTC. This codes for CATSTDRVTAYEQYF. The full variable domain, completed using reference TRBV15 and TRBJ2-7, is DAMVIQNPRYQVTQFGKPVTLSCSQTLNHNVMYWYQQKSSQAPKLLFHYYDKDFNNEADTPDNFQSRRPNTSFCFLDIRSPGLGDTAMYLCATSTDRVTAYEQYFGPGTRLTVT.

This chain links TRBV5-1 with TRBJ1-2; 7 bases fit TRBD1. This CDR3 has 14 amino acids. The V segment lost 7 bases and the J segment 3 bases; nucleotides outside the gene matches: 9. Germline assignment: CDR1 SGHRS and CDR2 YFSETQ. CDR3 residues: CASCPNRGDYGYTF. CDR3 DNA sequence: TGCGCCAGCTGTCCTAACAGGGGAGACTATGGCTACACCTTC.

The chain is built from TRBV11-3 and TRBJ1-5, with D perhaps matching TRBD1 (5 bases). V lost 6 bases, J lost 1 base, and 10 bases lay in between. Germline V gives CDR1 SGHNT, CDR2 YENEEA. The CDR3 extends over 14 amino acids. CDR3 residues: CASRIWGSNQPQHF. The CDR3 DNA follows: TGTGCCAGCAGAATTTGGGGGAGCAATCAGCCCCAGCATTTT.

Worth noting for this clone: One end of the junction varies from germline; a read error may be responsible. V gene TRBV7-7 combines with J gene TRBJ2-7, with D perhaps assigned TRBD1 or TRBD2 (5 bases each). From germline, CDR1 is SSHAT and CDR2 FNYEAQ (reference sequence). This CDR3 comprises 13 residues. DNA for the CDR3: TGTGCTAGCAGCCTCGCCCCGGGGCAATTCCAGTACTTC. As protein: CASSLAPGQFQYF.

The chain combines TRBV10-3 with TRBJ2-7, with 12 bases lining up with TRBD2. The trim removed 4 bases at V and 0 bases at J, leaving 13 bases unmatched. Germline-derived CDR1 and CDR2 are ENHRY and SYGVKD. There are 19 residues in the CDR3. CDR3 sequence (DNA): TGTGCCATCAGTGGGGGTACTAGCGGGGGGCGCCTCCTCTCCTACGAGCAGTACTTC. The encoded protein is CAISGGTSGGRLLSYEQYF.

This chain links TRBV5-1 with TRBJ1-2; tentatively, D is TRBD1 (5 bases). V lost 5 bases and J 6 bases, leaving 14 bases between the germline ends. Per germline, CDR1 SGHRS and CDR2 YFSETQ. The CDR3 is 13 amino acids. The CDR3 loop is CASRLLGADGYTF. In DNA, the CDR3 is TGCGCCAGCAGGTTGTTAGGGGCTGATGGCTACACCTTC.

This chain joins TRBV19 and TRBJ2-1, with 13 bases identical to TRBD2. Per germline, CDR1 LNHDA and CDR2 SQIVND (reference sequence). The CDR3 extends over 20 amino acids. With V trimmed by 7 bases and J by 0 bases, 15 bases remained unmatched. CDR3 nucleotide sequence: TGTGCCAGTAAAAGTATTGGAGGGACTAGCGGGGACCGCTCCTACAATGAGCAGTTCTTC. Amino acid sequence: CASKSIGGTSGDRSYNEQFF.

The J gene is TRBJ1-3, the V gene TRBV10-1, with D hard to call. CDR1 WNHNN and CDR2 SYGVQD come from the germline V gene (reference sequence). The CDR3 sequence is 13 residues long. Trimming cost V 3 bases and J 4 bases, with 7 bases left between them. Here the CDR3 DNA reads TGCGCCAGCAGTGACAGCTTGGGAAACACCATATATTTT. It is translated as CASSDSLGNTIYF.

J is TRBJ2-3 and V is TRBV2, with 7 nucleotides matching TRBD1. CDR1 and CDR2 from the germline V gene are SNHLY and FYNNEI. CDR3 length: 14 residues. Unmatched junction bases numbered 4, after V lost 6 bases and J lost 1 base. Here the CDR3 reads CASSHGQGTDTQYF. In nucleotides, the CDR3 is TGTGCCAGCAGCCACGGACAGGGCACAGATACGCAGTATTTT.

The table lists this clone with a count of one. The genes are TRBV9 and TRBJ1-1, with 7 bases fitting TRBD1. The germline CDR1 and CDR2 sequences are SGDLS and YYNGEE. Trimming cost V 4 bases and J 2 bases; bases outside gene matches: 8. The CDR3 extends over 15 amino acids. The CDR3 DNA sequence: TGTGCCAGCAGCCCACTAGGGGGCTCTAACACTGAAGCTTTCTTT. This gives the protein CASSPLGGSNTEAFF.

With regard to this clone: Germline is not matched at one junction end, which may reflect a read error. The CDR3, as DNA: TGTGCTAGCAGCTTAGCCACAGGGTTCGTCTCCTACAATGAGCAGTTCTTC. Translating it yields CASSLATGFVSYNEQFF. The J gene is TRBJ2-1, the V gene TRBV7-7; D is perhaps TRBD1 (6 bases). This CDR3 comprises 17 residues. Germline loops: CDR1 SSHAT, CDR2 FNYEAQ (reference sequence). Filled out from reference TRBV7-7 and TRBJ2-1, the complete variable domain reads GAGVSQSPRYKVTKRGQDVTLRCDPISSHATLYWYQQALGQGPEFLTYFNYEAQPDKSGLPSDRFSAERPEGSISTLTIQRTEQRDSAMYRCASSLATGFVSYNEQFFGPGTRLTVL.

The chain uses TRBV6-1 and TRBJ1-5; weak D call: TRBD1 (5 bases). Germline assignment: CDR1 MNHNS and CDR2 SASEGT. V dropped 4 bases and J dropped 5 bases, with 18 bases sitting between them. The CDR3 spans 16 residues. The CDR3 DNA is TGTGCCAGCAGTGTTGGGCCCAGGGAAAGTTATCAGCCCCAGCATTTT. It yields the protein CASSVGPRESYQPQHF.

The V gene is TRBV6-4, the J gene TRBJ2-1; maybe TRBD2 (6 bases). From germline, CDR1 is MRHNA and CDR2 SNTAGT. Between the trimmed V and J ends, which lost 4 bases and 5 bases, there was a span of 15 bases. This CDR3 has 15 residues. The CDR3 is CASSVEGFPDNEQFF. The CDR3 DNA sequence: TGTGCCAGCAGTGTGGAGGGGTTCCCGGACAATGAGCAGTTCTTC.

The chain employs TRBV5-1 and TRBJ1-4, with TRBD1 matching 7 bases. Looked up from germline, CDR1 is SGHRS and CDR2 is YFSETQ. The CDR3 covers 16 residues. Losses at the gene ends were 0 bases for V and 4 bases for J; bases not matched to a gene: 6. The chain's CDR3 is CASSLGRQGNNEKLFF. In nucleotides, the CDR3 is TGCGCCAGCAGCTTGGGACGACAGGGTAATAATGAAAAACTGTTTTTT.

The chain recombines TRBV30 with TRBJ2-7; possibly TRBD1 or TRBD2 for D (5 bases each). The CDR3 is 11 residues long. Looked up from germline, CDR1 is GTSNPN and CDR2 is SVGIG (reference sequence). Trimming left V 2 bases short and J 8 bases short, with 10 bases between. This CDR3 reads CAWSSGLQQYF. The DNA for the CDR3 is TGTGCCTGGAGTTCGGGGCTTCAGCAGTACTTC.

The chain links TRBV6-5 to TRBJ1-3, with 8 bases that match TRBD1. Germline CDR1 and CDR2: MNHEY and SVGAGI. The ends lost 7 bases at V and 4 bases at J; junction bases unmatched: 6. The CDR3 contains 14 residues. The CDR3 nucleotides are TGTGCCAGCAAAGACAGGGGATCAGGAAACACCATATATTTT. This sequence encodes CASKDRGSGNTIYF.

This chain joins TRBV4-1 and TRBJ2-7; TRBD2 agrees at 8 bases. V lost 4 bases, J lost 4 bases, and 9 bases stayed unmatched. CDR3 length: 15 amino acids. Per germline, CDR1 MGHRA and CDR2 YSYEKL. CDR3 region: CASSPRGSGVYEQYF. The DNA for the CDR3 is TGCGCCAGCAGCCCCCGGGGTAGCGGGGTTTACGAGCAGTACTTC.

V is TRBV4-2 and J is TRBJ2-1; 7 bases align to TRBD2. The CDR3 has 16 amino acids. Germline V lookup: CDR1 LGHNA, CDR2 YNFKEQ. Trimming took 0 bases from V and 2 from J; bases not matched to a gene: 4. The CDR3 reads CASSQDRGGTYNEQFF. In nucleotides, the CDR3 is TGTGCCAGCAGCCAAGATCGCGGGGGAACCTACAATGAGCAGTTCTTC.